This record concerns one T cell receptor (beta chain) sequence. What it binds is unknown. Clones were read by immunoSEQ multiplex PCR, and TCRdb kept only the in-frame ones, dropping some. This sample has roughly 70,000 clones, with around 89% found just once. This entry belongs to a study of OX40 agonist ivuxolimab in advanced cancers. Between the trimmed V and J ends, which lost 7 bases and 2 bases, there was a span of 14 bases. The germline CDR1 and CDR2 sequences are SQVTM and ANQGSEA. The CDR3 loop spans 14 amino acids. Findings and caveats of the study: On average, CD8+ T cells had more expanded clones than CD4+. Among the lowest peripheral clonal expansion occurred in 0.1-3.0 mg/kg partial responders.

Sample: CD4+ or CD8+ T cells sorted from blood, taken in a trial of the OX40 agonist ivuxolimab. The chain uses TRBV29-1 and TRBJ1-4; D perhaps matches TRBD1 (5 bases). This sequence originates from an adult with an advanced solid tumor such as melanoma, head and neck, liver or kidney cancer. The CDR3 coding sequence is TGCAGCGCCATCGAGGGGCCCACTAATGAAAAACTGTTTTTT. Translation: CSAIEGPTNEKLFF.